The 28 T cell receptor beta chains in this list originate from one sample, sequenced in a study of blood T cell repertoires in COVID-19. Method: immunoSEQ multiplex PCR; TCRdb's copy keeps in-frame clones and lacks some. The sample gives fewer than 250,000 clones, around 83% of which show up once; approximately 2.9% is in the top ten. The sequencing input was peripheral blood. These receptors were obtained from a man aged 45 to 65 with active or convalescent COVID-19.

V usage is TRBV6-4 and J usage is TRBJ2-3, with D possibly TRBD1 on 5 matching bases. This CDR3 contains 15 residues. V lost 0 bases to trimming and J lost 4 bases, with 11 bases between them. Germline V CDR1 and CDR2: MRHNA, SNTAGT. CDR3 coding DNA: TGTGCCAGCAGTGACTCGGGGTGGGGCGCAGATACGCAGTATTTT. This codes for CASSDSGWGADTQYF.

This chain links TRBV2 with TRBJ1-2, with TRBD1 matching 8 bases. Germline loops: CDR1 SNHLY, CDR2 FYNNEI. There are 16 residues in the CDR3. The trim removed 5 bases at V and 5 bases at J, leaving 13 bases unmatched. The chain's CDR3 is CASSPGQGGGSYGYTF. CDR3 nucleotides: TGTGCCAGCAGTCCCGGACAGGGTGGAGGGTCGTATGGCTACACCTTC.

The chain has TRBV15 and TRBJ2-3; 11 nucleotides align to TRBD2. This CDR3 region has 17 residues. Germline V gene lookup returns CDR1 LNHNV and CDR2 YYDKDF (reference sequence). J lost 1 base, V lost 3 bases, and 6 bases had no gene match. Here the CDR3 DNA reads TGTGCCACCAGCAGGATCCTACTAGCGGGGGGCACAGATACGCAGTATTTT. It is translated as CATSRILLAGGTDTQYF.

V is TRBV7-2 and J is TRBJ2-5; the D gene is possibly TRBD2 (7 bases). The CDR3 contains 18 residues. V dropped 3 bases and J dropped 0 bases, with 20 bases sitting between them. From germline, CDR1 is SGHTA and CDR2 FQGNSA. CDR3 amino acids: CASSFTVRGGWYQETQYF. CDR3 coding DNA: TGTGCCAGCAGCTTTACAGTGAGGGGGGGATGGTACCAAGAGACCCAGTACTTC.

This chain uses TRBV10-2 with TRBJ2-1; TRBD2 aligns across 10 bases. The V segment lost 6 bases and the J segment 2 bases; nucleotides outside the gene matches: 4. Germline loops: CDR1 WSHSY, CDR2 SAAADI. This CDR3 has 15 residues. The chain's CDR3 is CASRPAGGPYNEQFF. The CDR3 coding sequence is TGCGCCAGCAGACCAGCGGGAGGGCCCTACAATGAGCAGTTCTTC.

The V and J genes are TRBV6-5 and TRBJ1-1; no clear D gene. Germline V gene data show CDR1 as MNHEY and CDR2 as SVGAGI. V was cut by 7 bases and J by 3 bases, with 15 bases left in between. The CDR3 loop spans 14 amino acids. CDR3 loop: CASNHRKWDTEAFF. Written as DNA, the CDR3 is TGTGCCAGCAACCACAGAAAGTGGGACACTGAAGCTTTCTTT.

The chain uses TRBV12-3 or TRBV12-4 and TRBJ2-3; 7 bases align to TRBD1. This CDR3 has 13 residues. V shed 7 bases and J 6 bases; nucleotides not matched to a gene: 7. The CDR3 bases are TGTGCCAGCAAAATTACAGGGGCGGATACGCAGTATTTT. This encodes CASKITGADTQYF.

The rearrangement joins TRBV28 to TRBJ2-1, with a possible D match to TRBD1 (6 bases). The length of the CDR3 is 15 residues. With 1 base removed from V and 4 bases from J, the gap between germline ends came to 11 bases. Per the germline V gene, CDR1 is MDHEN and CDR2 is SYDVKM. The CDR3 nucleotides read TGTGCCAGCAGTTTATATAGGACAGCTTACAATGAGCAGTTCTTC. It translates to CASSLYRTAYNEQFF.

The CDR3 reads CASSHYSGTEQPQHF. The CDR3 DNA follows: TGTGCCAGCAGTCATTACTCCGGGACTGAGCAGCCCCAGCATTTT. The chain recombines TRBV27 with TRBJ1-5, with a possible D match to TRBD1 (5 bases). CDR1 is MNHEY and CDR2 is SMNVEV in the germline V gene (reference sequence). The CDR3 loop spans 15 amino acids. V lost 5 bases and J 7 bases, leaving 18 bases between the germline ends.

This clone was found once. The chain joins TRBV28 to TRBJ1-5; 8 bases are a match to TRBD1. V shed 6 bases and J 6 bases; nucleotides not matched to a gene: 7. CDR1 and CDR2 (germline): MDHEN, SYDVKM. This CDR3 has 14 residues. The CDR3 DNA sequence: TGTGCCAGCAGATGGACAGGGTTCGGTCAGCCCCAGCATTTT. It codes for CASRWTGFGQPQHF.

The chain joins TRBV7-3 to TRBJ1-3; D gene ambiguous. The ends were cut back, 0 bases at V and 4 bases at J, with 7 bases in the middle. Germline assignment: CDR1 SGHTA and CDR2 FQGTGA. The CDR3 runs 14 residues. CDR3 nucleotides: TGTGCCAGCAGCTTAACCGGTGCCGGAAACACCATATATTTT. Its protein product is CASSLTGAGNTIYF.

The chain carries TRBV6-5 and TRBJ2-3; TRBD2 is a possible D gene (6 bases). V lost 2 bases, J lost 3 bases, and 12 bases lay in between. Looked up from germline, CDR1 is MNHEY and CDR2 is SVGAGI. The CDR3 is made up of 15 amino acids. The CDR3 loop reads CASSYRGLLTDTQYF. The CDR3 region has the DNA TGTGCCAGCAGTTACCGGGGACTTCTTACAGATACGCAGTATTTT.

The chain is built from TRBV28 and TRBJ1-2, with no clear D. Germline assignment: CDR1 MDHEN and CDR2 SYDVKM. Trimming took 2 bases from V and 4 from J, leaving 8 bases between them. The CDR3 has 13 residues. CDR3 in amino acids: CASSLPAAYGYTF. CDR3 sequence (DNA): TGTGCCAGCAGTTTACCGGCGGCCTATGGCTACACCTTC.

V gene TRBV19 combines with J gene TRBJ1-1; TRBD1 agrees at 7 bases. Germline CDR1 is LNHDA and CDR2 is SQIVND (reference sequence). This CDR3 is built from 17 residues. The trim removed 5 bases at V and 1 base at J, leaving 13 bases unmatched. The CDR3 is CASSPLTRTGPNTEAFF. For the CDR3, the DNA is TGTGCCAGTAGTCCCCTAACCCGGACAGGCCCGAACACTGAAGCTTTCTTT.

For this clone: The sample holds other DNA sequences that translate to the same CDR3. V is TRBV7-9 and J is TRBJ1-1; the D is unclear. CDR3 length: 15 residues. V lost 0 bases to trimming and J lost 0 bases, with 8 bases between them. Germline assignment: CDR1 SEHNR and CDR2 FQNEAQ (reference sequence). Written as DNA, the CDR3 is TGTGCCAGCAGCTTAGCTGGGCCCATGAACACTGAAGCTTTCTTT. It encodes CASSLAGPMNTEAFF.

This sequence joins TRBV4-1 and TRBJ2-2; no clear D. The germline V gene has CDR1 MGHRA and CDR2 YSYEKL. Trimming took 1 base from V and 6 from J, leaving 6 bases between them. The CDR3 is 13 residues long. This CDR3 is CASSQVLPGELFF. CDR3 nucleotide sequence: TGCGCCAGCAGCCAAGTACTTCCCGGGGAGCTGTTTTTT.

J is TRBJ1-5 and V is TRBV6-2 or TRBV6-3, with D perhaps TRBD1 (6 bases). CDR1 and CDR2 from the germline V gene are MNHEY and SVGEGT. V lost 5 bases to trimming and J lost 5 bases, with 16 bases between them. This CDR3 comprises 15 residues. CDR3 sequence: CASSPGGGAHQPQHF. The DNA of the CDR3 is TGTGCCAGCAGTCCCGGAGGGGGGGCTCATCAGCCCCAGCATTTT.

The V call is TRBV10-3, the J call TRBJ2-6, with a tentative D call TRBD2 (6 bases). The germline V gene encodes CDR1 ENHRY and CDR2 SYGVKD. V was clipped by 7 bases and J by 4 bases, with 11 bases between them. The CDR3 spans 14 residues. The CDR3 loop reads CAIKGAGGANVLTF. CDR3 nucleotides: TGTGCCATCAAAGGGGCGGGAGGGGCCAACGTCCTGACTTTC.

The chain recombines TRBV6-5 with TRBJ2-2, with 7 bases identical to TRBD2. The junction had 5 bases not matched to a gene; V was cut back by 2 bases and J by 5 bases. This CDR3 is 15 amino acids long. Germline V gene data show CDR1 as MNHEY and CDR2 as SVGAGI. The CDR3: CASSYTSSGTGELFF. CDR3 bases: TGTGCCAGCAGTTACACGTCTAGCGGTACCGGGGAGCTGTTTTTT.

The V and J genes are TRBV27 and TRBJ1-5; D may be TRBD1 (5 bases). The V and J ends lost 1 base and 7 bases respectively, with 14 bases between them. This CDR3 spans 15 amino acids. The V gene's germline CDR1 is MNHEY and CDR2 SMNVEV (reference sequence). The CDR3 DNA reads TGTGCCAGCAGTTTATACCCCAGGGTTGGACAGCCCCAGCATTTT. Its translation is CASSLYPRVGQPQHF.

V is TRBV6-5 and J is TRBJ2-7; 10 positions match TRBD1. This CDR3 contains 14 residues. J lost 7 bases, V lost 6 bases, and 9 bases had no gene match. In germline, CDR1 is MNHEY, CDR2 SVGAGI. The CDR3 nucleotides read TGTGCCAGCAGGAGGGACAGGGGAAGTCGTGAGCAGTACTTC. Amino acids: CASRRDRGSREQYF.

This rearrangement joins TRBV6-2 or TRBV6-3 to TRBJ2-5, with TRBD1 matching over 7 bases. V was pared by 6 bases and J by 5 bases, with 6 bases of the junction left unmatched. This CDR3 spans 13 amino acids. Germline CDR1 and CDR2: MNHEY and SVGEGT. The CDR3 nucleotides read TGTGCCAGCAGCCCAGGACAGGCGGAGACCCAGTACTTC. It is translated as CASSPGQAETQYF.

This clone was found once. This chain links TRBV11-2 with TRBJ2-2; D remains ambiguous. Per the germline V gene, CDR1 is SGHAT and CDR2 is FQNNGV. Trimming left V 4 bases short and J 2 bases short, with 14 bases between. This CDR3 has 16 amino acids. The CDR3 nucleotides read TGTGCCAGCAGCTCTAGTGGCCAGAGAAACACCGGGGAGCTGTTTTTT. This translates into CASSSSGQRNTGELFF. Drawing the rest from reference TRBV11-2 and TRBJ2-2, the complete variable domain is EAGVAQSPRYKIIEKRQSVAFWCNPISGHATLYWYQQILGQGPKLLIQFQNNGVVDDSQLPKDRFSAERLKGVDSTLKIQPAKLEDSAVYLCASSSSGQRNTGELFFGEGSRLTVL.

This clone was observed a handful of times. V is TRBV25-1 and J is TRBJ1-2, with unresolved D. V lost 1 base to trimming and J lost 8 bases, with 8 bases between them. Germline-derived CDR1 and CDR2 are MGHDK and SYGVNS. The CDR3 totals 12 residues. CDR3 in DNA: TGTGCCAGCAGTGAATCTCGGGGAGGCTACACCTTC. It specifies CASSESRGGYTF.

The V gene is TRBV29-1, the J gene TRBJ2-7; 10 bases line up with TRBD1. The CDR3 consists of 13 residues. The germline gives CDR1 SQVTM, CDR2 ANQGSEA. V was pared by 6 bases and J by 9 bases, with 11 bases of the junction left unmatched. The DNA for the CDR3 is TGCAGCGTCGAGGGACAGGGGCAGTCGGGGCAGTACTTC. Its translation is CSVEGQGQSGQYF.

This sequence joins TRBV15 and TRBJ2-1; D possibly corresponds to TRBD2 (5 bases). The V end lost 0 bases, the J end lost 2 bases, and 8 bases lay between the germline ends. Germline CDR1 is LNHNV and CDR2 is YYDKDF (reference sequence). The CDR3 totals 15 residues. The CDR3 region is CATSRESGPYNEQFF. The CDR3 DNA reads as TGTGCCACCAGCAGAGAGAGCGGCCCCTACAATGAGCAGTTCTTC.

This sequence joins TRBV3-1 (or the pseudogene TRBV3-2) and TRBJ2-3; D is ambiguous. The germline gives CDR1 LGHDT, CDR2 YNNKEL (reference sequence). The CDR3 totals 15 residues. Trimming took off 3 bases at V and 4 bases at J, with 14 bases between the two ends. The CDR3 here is CASSQTPIPPDTQYF. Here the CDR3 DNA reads TGTGCCAGCAGCCAGACTCCGATTCCCCCAGATACGCAGTATTTT.

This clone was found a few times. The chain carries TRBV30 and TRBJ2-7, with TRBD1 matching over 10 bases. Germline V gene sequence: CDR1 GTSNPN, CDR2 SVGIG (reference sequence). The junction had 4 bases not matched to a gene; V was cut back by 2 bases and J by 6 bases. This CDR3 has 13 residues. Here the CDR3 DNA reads TGTGCCTGGAGTCGGACAGGGGGGTCCGAGCAGTACTTC. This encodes CAWSRTGGSEQYF. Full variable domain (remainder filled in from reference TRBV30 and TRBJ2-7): SQTIHQWPATLVQPVGSPLSLECTVEGTSNPNLYWYRQAAGRGLQLLFYSVGIGQISSEVPQNLSASRPQDRQFILSSKKLLLSDSGFYLCAWSRTGGSEQYFGPGTRLTVT.